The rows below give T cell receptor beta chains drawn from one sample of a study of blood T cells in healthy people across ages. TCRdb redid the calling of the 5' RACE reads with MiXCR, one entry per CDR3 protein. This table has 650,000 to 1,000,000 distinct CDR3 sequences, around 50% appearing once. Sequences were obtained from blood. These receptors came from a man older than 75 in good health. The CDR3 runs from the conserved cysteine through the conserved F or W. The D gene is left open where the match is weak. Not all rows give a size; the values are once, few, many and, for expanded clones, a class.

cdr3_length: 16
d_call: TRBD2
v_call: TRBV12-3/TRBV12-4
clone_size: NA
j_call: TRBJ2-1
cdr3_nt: TGTGCCAGCAGTTCAACTGTCCAAAGCGGGATGAATGAGCAGTTCTTC
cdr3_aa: CASSSTVQSGMNEQFF

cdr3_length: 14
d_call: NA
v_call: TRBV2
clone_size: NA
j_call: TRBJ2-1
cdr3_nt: TGTGCCAGCAATGCGGACGGGATCGACAATGAGCAGTTCTTC
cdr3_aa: CASNADGIDNEQFF

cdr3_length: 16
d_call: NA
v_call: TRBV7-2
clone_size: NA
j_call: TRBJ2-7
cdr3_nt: TGTGCCAGCAGCTTAGGGCCGAGTGGGCAGAGCTACGAGCAGTACTTC
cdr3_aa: CASSLGPSGQSYEQYF

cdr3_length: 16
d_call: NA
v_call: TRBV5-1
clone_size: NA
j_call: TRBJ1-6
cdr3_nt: TGCGCCAGCAGCTTGGTCGGACCGACCGTGGATTCACCCCTCCACTTT
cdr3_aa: CASSLVGPTVDSPLHF

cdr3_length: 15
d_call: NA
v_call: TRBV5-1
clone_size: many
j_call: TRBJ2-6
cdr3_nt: TGTGCCAGCAGCTTAGACAGCTCTGGGGCCAACGTCCTGACTTTC
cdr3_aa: CASSLDSSGANVLTF

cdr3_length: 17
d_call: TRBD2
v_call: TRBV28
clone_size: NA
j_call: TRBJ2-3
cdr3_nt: TGTGCCAGCAGCCTGCTCGGCCTAGCGGGAGGGGCAGATACGCAGTATTTT
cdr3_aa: CASSLLGLAGGADTQYF

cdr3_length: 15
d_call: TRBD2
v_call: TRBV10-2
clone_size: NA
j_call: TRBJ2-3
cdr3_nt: TGCGCCAGCAGGAGACCTAGCGGTAGCACAGATACGCAGTATTTT
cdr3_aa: CASRRPSGSTDTQYF

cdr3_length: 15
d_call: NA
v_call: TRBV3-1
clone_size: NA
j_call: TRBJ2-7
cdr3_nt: TGTGCCAGCAGCCAAGACGGGGGTCTGCCCTACGAGCAGTACTTC
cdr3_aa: CASSQDGGLPYEQYF

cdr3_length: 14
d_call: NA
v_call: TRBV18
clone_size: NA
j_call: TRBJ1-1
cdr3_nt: TGTGCCAGCTCGGGAGAGGCAGGGATAACGGAAGCTTTCTTT
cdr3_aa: CASSGEAGITEAFF

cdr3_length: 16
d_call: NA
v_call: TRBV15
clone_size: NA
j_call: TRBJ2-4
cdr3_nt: TGTGCCACCAGCAGAGATACAGGTCTAGCCAAAAACATTCAGTACTTC
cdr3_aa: CATSRDTGLAKNIQYF

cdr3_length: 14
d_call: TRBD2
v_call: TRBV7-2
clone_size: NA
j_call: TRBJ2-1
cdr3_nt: TGTGCCAGCAGCGCAGCGGGAGGGTGGAATGAGCAGTTCTTC
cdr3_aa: CASSAAGGWNEQFF

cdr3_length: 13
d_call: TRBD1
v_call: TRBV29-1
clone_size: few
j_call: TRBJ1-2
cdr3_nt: TGCAGCGTTGATCGACAGGGGAGCTATGGCTACACCTTC
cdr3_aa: CSVDRQGSYGYTF

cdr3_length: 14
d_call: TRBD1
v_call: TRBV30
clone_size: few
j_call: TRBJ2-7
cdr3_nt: TGTGCCTGGGCTCCGGGACAGGCTTCCTACGAGCAGTACTTC
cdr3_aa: CAWAPGQASYEQYF

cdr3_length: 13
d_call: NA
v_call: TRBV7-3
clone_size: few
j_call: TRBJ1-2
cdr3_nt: TGTGCCAGCAGCTTAACCGGAGGATATGGCTACACCTTC
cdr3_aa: CASSLTGGYGYTF

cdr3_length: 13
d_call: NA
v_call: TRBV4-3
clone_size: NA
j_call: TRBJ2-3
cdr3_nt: TGCGCCAGCAGCCCGACAAAAGGAGGTACGCAGTATTTT
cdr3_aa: CASSPTKGGTQYF

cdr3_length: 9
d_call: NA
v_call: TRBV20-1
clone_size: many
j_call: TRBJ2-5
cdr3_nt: TGCAGTGTTGGGGAGACCCAGTACTTC
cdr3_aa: CSVGETQYF

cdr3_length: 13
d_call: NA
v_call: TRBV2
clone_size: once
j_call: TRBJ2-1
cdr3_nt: TGTGCCAGCAGTGTACTGGACAGAGAGACCCAGTTCTTC
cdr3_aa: CASSVLDRETQFF

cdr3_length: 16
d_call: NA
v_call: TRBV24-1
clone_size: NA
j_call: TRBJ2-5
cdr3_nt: TGTGCCACCAGTGAGCCGCAGGGGGGGGCCTACAATGAGCAGTACTTC
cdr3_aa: CATSEPQGGAYNEQYF

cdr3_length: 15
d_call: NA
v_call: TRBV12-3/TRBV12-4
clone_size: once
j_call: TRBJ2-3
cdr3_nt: TGTGCCAGCACCCCGGATGGAGCGCGAGCAGATACGCAGTATTTT
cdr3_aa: CASTPDGARADTQYF

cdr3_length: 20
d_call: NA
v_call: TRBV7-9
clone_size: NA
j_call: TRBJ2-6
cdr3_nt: TGTGCCAGCCTGAGCAGCCTATTAGGGACCGCGGATTCTGGGGCCAACGTCCTGACTTTC
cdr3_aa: CASLSSLLGTADSGANVLTF

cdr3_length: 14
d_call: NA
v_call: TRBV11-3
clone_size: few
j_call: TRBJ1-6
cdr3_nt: TGTGCCAGCAGCCCTCGGACAGATAATTCACCCCCCCACTTT
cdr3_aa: CASSPRTDNSPPHF

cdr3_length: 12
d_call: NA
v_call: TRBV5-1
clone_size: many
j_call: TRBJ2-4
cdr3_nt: TGCGCCAGCAGCTTCGGCGGAAACATTCAGTACTTC
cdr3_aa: CASSFGGNIQYF

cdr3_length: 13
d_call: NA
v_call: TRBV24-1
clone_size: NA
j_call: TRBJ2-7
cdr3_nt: TGTGCCACCAGCCAGGGTGGGCGTCCCGAGCAGTACTTC
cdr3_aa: CATSQGGRPEQYF

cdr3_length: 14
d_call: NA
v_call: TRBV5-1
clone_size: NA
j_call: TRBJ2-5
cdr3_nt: TGCGCCAGCAGTCCAGGCGTAGTGAACAATGAGCAGTACTTC
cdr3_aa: CASSPGVVNNEQYF

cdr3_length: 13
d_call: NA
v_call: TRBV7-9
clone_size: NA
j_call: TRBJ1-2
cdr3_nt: TGTGCCAGCAGCAAGGACGGAGAGTATGGCTACACCTTC
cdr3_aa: CASSKDGEYGYTF

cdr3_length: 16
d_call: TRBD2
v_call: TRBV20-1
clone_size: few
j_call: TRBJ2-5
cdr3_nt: TGCAGTGCTAGAGATGCAAGCGGGGAGGGGAGAGAGACCCAGTACTTC
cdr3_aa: CSARDASGEGRETQYF

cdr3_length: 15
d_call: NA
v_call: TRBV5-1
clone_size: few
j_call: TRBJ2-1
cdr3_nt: TGCGCCAGCAGCTTGCGTGGACCCCGGGAAAATGAGCAGTTCTTC
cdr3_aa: CASSLRGPRENEQFF

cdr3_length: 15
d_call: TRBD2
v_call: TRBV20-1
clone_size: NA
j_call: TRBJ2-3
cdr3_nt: TGCAGTGCCCTCCACAGCGGGAGGGGTCTAGATACGCAGTATTTT
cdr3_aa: CSALHSGRGLDTQYF

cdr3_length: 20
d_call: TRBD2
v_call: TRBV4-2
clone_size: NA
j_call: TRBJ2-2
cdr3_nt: TGTGCCAGCAGCCAAGAGTTCAGGGCTAGCGGGGGACATCATACCGGGGAGCTGTTTTTT
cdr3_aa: CASSQEFRASGGHHTGELFF

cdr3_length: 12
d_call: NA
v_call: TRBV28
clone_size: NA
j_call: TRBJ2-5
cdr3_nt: TGTGCCAGCCGTGCGGAGCATGAGACCCAGTACTTC
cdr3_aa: CASRAEHETQYF